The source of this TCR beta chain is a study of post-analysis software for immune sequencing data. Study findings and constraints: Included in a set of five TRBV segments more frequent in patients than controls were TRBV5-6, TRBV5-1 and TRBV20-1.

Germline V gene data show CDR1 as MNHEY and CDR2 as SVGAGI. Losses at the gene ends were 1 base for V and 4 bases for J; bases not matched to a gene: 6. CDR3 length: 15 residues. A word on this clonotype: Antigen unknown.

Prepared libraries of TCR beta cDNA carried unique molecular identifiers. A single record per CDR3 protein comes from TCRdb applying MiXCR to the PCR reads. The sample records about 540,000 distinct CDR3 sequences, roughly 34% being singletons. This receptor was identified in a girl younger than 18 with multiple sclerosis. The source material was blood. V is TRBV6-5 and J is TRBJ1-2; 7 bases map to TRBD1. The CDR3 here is CASSYYLWDSYGYTF. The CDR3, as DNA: TGTGCCAGCAGTTACTACCTTTGGGACAGCTATGGCTACACCTTC.